This entry lists 23 T cell receptor beta chains sequenced from one sample in a study of shared clonotypes between healthy human individuals. Produced via immunoSEQ multiplex PCR; TCRdb's table is partial and in-frame only. The sample gives 1 million to 1.2 million clones, 60% to 80% of which show up once; roughly 0.9% is in the top ten. The sequenced sample consisted of memory CD4+ T cells from PBMCs. Indicated subset: CD45RA-negative fraction. The receptors stem from a young man in good health. Some clones in this sample may be carry-over from other donors' samples.

The chain joins TRBV4-1 to TRBJ2-6; perhaps D is TRBD1 or TRBD2 (6 bases each). Germline V lookup: CDR1 MGHRA, CDR2 YSYEKL. The CDR3 contains 18 residues. Trimming removed 3 bases at V and 1 base at J, with 16 bases between. The CDR3 reads CASSQITGTRSGANVLTF. In DNA form, the CDR3 reads TGCGCCAGCAGCCAGATCACAGGGACTCGGTCTGGGGCCAACGTCCTGACTTTC.

The V gene is TRBV15, the J gene TRBJ2-1, with 10 bases fitting TRBD2. J lost 7 bases, V lost 3 bases, and 9 bases had no gene match. The CDR3 length is 16 residues. Germline lookup yields CDR1 LNHNV and CDR2 YYDKDF (reference sequence). Here the CDR3 reads CATSRNIAGGGNEQFF. Written as DNA, the CDR3 is TGTGCCACCAGCAGGAACATAGCGGGAGGTGGAAATGAGCAGTTCTTC.

The rearrangement joins TRBV7-9 to TRBJ2-3; 7 nucleotides line up with TRBD1. Germline V lookup: CDR1 SEHNR, CDR2 FQNEAQ (reference sequence). V shed 5 bases and J 0 bases; nucleotides not matched to a gene: 2. This CDR3 comprises 14 residues. CDR3 nucleotides: TGTGCCAGCAGCCAGACAGGGAGCACAGATACGCAGTATTTT. Protein product: CASSQTGSTDTQYF. The full variable domain, rest sourced from reference TRBV7-9 and TRBJ2-3, is DTGVSQNPRHKITKRGQNVTFRCDPISEHNRLYWYRQTLGQGPEFLTYFQNEAQLEKSRLLSDRFSAERPKGSFSTLEIQRTEQGDSAMYLCASSQTGSTDTQYFGPGTRLTVL.

This clone was counted at least ten times. The rearrangement links TRBV27 to TRBJ2-7; perhaps TRBD1 as D (6 bases). Looked up from germline, CDR1 is MNHEY and CDR2 is SMNVEV (reference sequence). V was clipped by 2 bases and J by 0 bases, with 11 bases between them. The CDR3 runs to 15 residues. CDR3 sequence: CASSLGQQNSYEQYF. The CDR3 DNA reads TGTGCCAGCAGTTTAGGACAGCAAAACTCCTACGAGCAGTACTTC.

The V gene is TRBV5-5, the J gene TRBJ1-2; D gene unclear. The CDR3 has 14 amino acids. Germline CDR1 SGHKS, CDR2 YYEKEE (reference sequence). With 0 bases removed from V and 7 bases from J, the gap between germline ends came to 13 bases. This CDR3 reads CASSLAVRTPGYTF. The CDR3 bases are TGTGCCAGCAGCTTGGCGGTCAGGACCCCTGGCTACACCTTC.

CDR3 in amino acids: CASSPERGGENIQYF. In DNA form, the CDR3 reads TGCGCCAGCAGCCCCGAGCGGGGAGGGGAAAACATTCAGTACTTC. The V and J genes are TRBV5-1 and TRBJ2-4; TRBD2 agrees at 7 bases. Trimming removed 4 bases from V and 5 bases from J; junction bases left unmatched: 9. CDR3 size: 15 residues. Germline V gene data show CDR1 as SGHRS and CDR2 as YFSETQ.

The sample holds a few counts of this clone. The rearrangement links TRBV7-2 to TRBJ2-5; 7 bases map to TRBD1. V lost 4 bases to trimming and J lost 3 bases; unmatched junction nucleotides: 5. CDR1 and CDR2 from the germline V gene are SGHTA and FQGNSA. The CDR3 runs 14 residues. CDR3 DNA sequence: TGTGCCAGCAGCTGGGACAGTAGGGAAGAGACCCAGTACTTC. Translating gives CASSWDSREETQYF. Based on the CDR3 plus reference TRBV7-2 and TRBJ2-5, the full variable domain is GAGVSQSPSNKVTEKGKDVELRCDPISGHTALYWYRQSLGQGLEFLIYFQGNSAPDKSGLPSDRFSAERTGGSVSTLTIQRTQQEDSAVYLCASSWDSREETQYFGPGTRLLVL.

The chain combines TRBV28 with TRBJ1-3; 12 bases fit TRBD1. V was clipped by 2 bases and J by 4 bases; unmatched bases: 3. The CDR3 runs 16 residues. Germline CDR1 MDHEN, CDR2 SYDVKM. CDR3 in amino acids: CASSLPGTGGGNTIYF. The DNA of the CDR3 is TGTGCCAGCAGTTTACCCGGGACAGGGGGCGGAAACACCATATATTTT.

The gene calls are TRBV2 and TRBJ1-2; 8 bases match TRBD1. V trimming: 3 bases; J trimming: 8 bases; junction bases outside the gene matches: 2. The CDR3 runs to 12 residues. Germline V gene lookup returns CDR1 SNHLY and CDR2 FYNNEI. The CDR3 is CASSDRGPGYTF. For the CDR3, the DNA is TGTGCCAGCAGTGACAGGGGGCCCGGCTACACCTTC.

With regard to this clone: Other DNA sequences in the sample encode the same CDR3. The chain joins TRBV20-1 to TRBJ2-5; D is unclear. V lost 2 bases to trimming and J lost 2 bases, with 3 bases between them. Looked up from germline, CDR1 is DFQATT and CDR2 is SNEGSKA (reference sequence). The CDR3 runs to 11 residues. CDR3 coding DNA: TGCAGTGCTAGATTACAAGAGACCCAGTACTTC. Translating gives CSARLQETQYF.

This chain uses TRBV5-6 with TRBJ2-1, with D perhaps matching TRBD2 (5 bases). The CDR3 sequence is 16 residues long. The V end was cut by 4 bases, the J end by 0 bases, with 14 bases between. Germline loops: CDR1 SGHDT, CDR2 YYEEEE. The CDR3 spells CASSPPRSGSYNEQFF. DNA of the CDR3: TGTGCCAGCAGCCCCCCGCGGAGCGGCTCCTACAATGAGCAGTTCTTC.

This clone was seen just once. This chain connects TRBV5-1 to TRBJ1-3, with 8 nucleotides matching TRBD1. CDR3 size: 15 residues. Germline CDR1 and CDR2: SGHRS and YFSETQ. V trimming: 0 bases; J trimming: 15 bases; junction bases outside the gene matches: 14. For the CDR3, the DNA is TGCGCCAGCAGCTTGGTTCCGGGACAGGACGCTACCGAATATTTT. It yields the protein CASSLVPGQDATEYF.

The rearrangement uses TRBV5-1 and TRBJ2-3; possible D gene TRBD2, 7 bases. The CDR3 is 14 residues long. Per germline, CDR1 SGHRS and CDR2 YFSETQ. Trimming shortened V by 4 bases and J by 2 bases, and 11 bases separated the two germline ends. The chain's CDR3 is CASSQAGHTDTQYF. CDR3 DNA: TGCGCCAGCAGCCAAGCGGGACACACAGATACGCAGTATTTT.

This chain uses TRBV10-2 with TRBJ1-2; D is unresolved. The CDR3 contains 13 residues. Trimming shortened V by 7 bases and J by 4 bases, and 13 bases separated the two germline ends. The germline V gene has CDR1 WSHSY and CDR2 SAAADI. The CDR3 loop reads CASMKAGAYGYTF. CDR3 nucleotide sequence: TGCGCCAGCATGAAGGCAGGAGCCTATGGCTACACCTTC.

This clone has only a few counts. The chain has TRBV5-1 and TRBJ2-1; 9 bases are a match to TRBD2. The CDR3 length is 17 residues. Germline CDR1 reads SGHRS; CDR2 reads YFSETQ. The ends lost 0 bases at V and 6 bases at J; junction bases unmatched: 10. CDR3 loop: CASSLVPTSGQFNEQFF. The CDR3 nucleotides read TGCGCCAGCAGCTTGGTGCCTACTAGCGGGCAATTCAATGAGCAGTTCTTC.

CDR3 nucleotide sequence: TGTGCCAGAAGCTTGGCGGGGCAGGGGTGTGAAAAACTGTTTTTT. Protein sequence: CARSLAGQGCEKLFF. This chain connects TRBV5-3 to TRBJ1-4; perhaps TRBD1 as D (6 bases). TRBV5-3 is identified as an open reading frame with a role that is uncertain. With 0 bases removed from V and 7 bases from J, the gap between germline ends came to 13 bases. The CDR3 consists of 15 residues.

V gene TRBV6-1 combines with J gene TRBJ1-6; D possibly corresponds to TRBD1 (6 bases). Germline assignment: CDR1 MNHNS and CDR2 SASEGT. The CDR3 has 18 residues. V was pared by 4 bases and J by 6 bases, with 22 bases between. CDR3 DNA sequence: TGTGCCAGCAGTGGGGCCCGCGGACAGCCGAAGTTTAATTCACCCCTCCACTTT. This gives the protein CASSGARGQPKFNSPLHF.

The V call is TRBV11-2, the J call TRBJ1-2, with D perhaps matching TRBD1 (5 bases). The germline V gene encodes CDR1 SGHAT and CDR2 FQNNGV. Between the trimmed V and J ends, which lost 4 bases and 8 bases, there was a span of 11 bases. The CDR3 length is 12 residues. The CDR3 sequence is CASSSAGWGYTF. The CDR3 DNA sequence: TGTGCCAGCAGCTCGGCAGGGTGGGGCTACACCTTC.

V is TRBV29-1 and J is TRBJ2-2; 7 nucleotides line up with TRBD1. The CDR3 spans 13 residues. The junction had 3 bases not matched to a gene; V was cut back by 6 bases and J by 2 bases. Germline V gene sequence: CDR1 SQVTM, CDR2 ANQGSEA. The CDR3 loop reads CSVGTANTGELFF. As DNA, the CDR3 is TGCAGCGTGGGGACAGCCAACACCGGGGAGCTGTTTTTT.

The chain couples TRBV4-2 to TRBJ2-2; D perhaps matches TRBD2 (6 bases). The germline V gene has CDR1 LGHNA and CDR2 YNFKEQ. The V end was cut by 4 bases, the J end by 6 bases, with 15 bases between. The CDR3 is 15 residues long. CDR3 in DNA: TGTGCCAGCAGCCCGGAAGCGAGGAGGGCCGGGGAGCTGTTTTTT. Residues: CASSPEARRAGELFF.

This chain joins TRBV19 and TRBJ1-1; D unresolved. CDR1 and CDR2 (germline): LNHDA, SQIVND (reference sequence). There are 13 residues in the CDR3. V was cut by 7 bases and J by 4 bases, with 13 bases left in between. The chain's CDR3 is CASTSGRATEAFF. The CDR3 bases are TGTGCCAGTACTTCCGGTCGCGCCACTGAAGCTTTCTTT.

V gene TRBV7-3 combines with J gene TRBJ2-7, with 8 bases lining up with TRBD1. Germline assignment: CDR1 SGHTA and CDR2 FQGTGA. CDR3 length equals 15 residues. After removal of 2 bases from V and 0 bases from J, the junction contained 3 bases not matched to a gene. This CDR3 reads CASSLEGQASYEQYF. The CDR3 coding sequence is TGTGCCAGCAGCTTAGAGGGACAGGCCTCCTACGAGCAGTACTTC. Supplemented by reference TRBV7-3 and TRBJ2-7, the full variable domain reads GAGVSQTPSNKVTEKGKYVELRCDPISGHTALYWYRQSLGQGPEFLIYFQGTGAADDSGLPNDRFFAVRPEGSVSTLKIQRTERGDSAVYLCASSLEGQASYEQYFGPGTRLTVT.

The chain has TRBV5-6 and TRBJ2-3, with D possibly being TRBD2 (6 bases). CDR1 and CDR2 (germline): SGHDT, YYEEEE. Trimming pared 3 bases from V and 0 bases from J, leaving 8 bases between. The CDR3 is 14 amino acids. CDR3 loop: CASSWGDSTDTQYF. The CDR3 DNA is TGTGCCAGCAGCTGGGGGGACAGCACAGATACGCAGTATTTT.